The text below deals with one TCR beta chain. Its antigen is undetermined. CD8+ and CD4+ blood T cells underwent TCR beta sequencing. Controls matched for sex and age were healthy donors. Reverse transcription of 0.5 to 1 ug RNA used random hexamers. Multiplex PCR with immunoSEQ amplified the TCR beta CDR3 across 54 Vbeta and 13 Jbeta. TCRdb called the immunoSEQ multiplex PCR reads again in MiXCR, with one record for every CDR3 protein. The sample records approximately 150,000 distinct CDR3 sequences, 90% to 95% being singletons. Germline V gene lookup returns CDR1 KGHSH and CDR2 LQKENI. Trimming stripped 6 bases from V and 3 bases from J, with 12 bases between. The CDR3 covers 13 residues. The data derive from a study of CD8 T cells in Susac syndrome. Study-wide results and caveats: It was acknowledged by the study that relatively few individuals were included in its TCR sequencing and HLA analysis.

The clonotype comes from a human donor in good health. Sequenced input: CD4+ T cells from PBMCs. This chain connects TRBV18 to TRBJ2-7; D uncertain. The DNA for the CDR3 is TGTGCCAGCTCGCTTGCTGGTGACTACGAGCAGTACTTC. Its protein product is CASSLAGDYEQYF.